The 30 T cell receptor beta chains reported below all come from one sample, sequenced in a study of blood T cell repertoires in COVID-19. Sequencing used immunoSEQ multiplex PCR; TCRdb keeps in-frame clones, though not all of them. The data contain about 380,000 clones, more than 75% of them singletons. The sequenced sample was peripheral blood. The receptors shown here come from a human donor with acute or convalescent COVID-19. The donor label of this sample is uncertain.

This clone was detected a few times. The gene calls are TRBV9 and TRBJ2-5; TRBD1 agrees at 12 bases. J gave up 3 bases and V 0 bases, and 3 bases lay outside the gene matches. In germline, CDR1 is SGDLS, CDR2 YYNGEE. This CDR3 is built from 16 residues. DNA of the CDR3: TGTGCCAGCAGCGTAGCCGGGACAGGGGGCGAAGAGACCCAGTACTTC. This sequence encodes CASSVAGTGGEETQYF.

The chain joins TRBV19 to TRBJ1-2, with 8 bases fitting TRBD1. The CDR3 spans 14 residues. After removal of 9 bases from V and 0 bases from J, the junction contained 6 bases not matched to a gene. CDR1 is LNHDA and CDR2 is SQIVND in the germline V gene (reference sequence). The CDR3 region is CASRDRQANYGYTF. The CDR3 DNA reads TGTGCCAGCCGGGACAGGCAAGCTAACTATGGCTACACCTTC.

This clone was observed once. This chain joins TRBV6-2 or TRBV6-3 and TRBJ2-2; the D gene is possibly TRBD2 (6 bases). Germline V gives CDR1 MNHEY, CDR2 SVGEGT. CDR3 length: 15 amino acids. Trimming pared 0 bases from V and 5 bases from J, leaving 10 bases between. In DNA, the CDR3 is TGTGCCAGCAGTTACTCGGGGACTCCTACCGGGGAGCTGTTTTTT. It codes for CASSYSGTPTGELFF.

The CDR3 DNA follows: TGTGCCAGCAGCTTACTTGGGGGCGGACAGCAGAACACTGAAGCTTTCTTT. Its translation: CASSLLGGGQQNTEAFF. This chain joins TRBV7-6 and TRBJ1-1; TRBD1 might be the D (6 bases). Germline V gives CDR1 SGHVS, CDR2 FNYEAQ. V was shortened by 2 bases and J by 1 base, with 17 bases between the two germline ends. The CDR3 is 17 residues long. Full variable domain (rest looked up from reference TRBV7-6 and TRBJ1-1): GAGVSQSPRYKVTKRGQDVALRCDPISGHVSLYWYRQALGQGPEFLTYFNYEAQQDKSGLPNDRFSAERPEGSISTLTIQRTEQRDSAMYRCASSLLGGGQQNTEAFFGQGTRLTVV.

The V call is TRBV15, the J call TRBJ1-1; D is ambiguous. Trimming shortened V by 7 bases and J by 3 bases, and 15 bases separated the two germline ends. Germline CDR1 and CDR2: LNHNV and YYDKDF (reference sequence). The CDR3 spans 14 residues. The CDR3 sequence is CATKPRDSDTEAFF. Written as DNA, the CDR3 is TGTGCCACCAAGCCGAGGGATTCAGACACTGAAGCTTTCTTT.

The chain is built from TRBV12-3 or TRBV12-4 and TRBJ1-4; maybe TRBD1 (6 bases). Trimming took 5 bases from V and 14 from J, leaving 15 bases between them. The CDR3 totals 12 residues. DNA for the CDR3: TGTGCCAGCAGTGGGGTCAGGGGTGCCCTGTTTTTT. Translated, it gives CASSGVRGALFF.

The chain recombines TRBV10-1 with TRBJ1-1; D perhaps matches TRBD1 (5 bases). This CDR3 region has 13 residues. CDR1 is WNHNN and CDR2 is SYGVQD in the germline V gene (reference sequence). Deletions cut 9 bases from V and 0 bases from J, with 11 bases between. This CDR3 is CARGGKVNTEAFF. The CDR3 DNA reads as TGCGCCAGGGGGGGGAAAGTGAACACTGAAGCTTTCTTT.

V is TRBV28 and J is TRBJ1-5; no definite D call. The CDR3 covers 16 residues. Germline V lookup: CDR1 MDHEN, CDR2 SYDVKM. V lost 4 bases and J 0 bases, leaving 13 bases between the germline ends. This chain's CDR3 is CASSWLGGNSNQPQHF. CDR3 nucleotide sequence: TGTGCCAGCAGTTGGTTAGGCGGAAATAGCAATCAGCCCCAGCATTTT. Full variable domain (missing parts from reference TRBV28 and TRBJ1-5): DVKVTQSSRYLVKRTGEKVFLECVQDMDHENMFWYRQDPGLGLRLIYFSYDVKMKEKGDIPEGYSVSREKKERFSLILESASTNQTSMYLCASSWLGGNSNQPQHFGDGTRLSIL.

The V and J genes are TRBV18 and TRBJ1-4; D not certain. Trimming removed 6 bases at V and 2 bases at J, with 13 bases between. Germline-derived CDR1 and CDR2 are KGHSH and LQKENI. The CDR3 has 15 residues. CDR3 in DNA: TGTGCCAGCTCGAAAACCGGGAACACTAATGAAAAACTGTTTTTT. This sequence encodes CASSKTGNTNEKLFF.

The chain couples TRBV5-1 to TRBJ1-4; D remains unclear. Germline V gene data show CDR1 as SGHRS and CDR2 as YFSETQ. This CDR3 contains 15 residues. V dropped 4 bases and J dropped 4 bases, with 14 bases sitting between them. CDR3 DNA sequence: TGCGCCAGCAGCCCAGGATTCTCAATTAATGAAAAACTGTTTTTT. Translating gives CASSPGFSINEKLFF.

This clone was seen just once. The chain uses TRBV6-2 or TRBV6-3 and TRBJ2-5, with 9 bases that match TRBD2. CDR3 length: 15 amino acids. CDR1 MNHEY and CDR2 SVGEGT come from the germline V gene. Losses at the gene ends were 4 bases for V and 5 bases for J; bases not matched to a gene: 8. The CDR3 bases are TGTGCCAGCAGTTTCGCGGGAGGGCCATGGGAGACCCAGTACTTC. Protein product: CASSFAGGPWETQYF.

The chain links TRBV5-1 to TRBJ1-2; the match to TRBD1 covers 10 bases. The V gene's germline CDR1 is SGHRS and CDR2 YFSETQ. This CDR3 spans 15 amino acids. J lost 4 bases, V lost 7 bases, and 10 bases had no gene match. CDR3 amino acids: CASGPGQGVLYGYTF. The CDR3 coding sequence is TGCGCCAGCGGACCCGGACAGGGGGTTCTCTATGGCTACACCTTC.

The CDR3: CASSQDGDYLYEQYF. DNA for the CDR3: TGTGCCAGCAGCCAAGATGGGGACTATCTGTACGAGCAGTACTTC. This chain connects TRBV4-2 to TRBJ2-7, with TRBD2 matching 7 bases. Germline trimming cut 0 bases from V and 4 bases from J; bases unmatched to any gene: 6. The CDR3 length is 15 residues. In germline, CDR1 is LGHNA, CDR2 YNFKEQ.

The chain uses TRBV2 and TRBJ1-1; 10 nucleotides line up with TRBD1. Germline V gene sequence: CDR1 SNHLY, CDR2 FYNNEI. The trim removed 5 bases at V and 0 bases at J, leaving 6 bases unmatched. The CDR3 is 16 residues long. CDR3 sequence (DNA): TGTGCCAGCAGTCCACGACAGGGGGCTCTGAACACTGAAGCTTTCTTT. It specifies CASSPRQGALNTEAFF.

The CDR3: CASSLEWREGSYEQYF. The CDR3 nucleotides are TGTGCCAGCAGCCTCGAGTGGCGGGAGGGATCCTACGAGCAGTACTTC. The genes are TRBV7-9 and TRBJ2-7, with 9 positions matching TRBD2. The length of the CDR3 is 16 residues. CDR1 and CDR2 (germline): SEHNR, FQNEAQ (reference sequence). Unmatched junction bases numbered 9, after V lost 5 bases and J lost 1 base.

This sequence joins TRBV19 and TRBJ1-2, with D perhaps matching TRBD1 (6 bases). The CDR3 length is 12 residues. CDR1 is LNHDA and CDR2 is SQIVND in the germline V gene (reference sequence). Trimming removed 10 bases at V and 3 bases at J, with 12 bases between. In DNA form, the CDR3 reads TGTGCCAATAACTCAGGGGACTATGGCTACACCTTC. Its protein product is CANNSGDYGYTF.

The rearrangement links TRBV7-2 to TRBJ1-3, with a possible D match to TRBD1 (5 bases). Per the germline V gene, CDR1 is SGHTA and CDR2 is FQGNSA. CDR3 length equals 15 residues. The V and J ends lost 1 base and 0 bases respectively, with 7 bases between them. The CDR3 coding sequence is TGTGCCAGCAGCTTAGGGGGCCCCTCTGGAAACACCATATATTTT. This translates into CASSLGGPSGNTIYF.

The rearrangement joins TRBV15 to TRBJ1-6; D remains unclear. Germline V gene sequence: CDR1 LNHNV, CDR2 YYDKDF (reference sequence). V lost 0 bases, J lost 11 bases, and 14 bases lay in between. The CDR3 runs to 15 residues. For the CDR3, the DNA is TGTGCCACCAGCAGAGATGTGGGAGGGAACGCACCCCTCCACTTT. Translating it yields CATSRDVGGNAPLHF.

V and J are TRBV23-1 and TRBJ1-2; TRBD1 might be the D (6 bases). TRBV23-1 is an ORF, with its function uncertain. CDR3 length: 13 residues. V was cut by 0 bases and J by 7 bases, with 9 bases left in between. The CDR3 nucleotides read TGCGCCAGCAGTCAATCGAGGGGGACTGGCTACACCTTC. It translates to CASSQSRGTGYTF.

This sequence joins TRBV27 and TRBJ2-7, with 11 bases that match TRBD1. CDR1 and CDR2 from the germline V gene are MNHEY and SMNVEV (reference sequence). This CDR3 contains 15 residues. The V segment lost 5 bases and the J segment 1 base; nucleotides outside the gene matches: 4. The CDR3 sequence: CASSMDRGRSYEQYF. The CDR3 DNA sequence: TGTGCCAGCAGTATGGACAGGGGGCGATCCTACGAGCAGTACTTC.

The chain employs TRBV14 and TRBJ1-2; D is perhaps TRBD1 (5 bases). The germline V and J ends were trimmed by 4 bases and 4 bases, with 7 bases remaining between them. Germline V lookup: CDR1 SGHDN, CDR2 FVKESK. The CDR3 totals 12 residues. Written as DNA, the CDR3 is TGTGCCAGCAGCCTAAGGGGCTATGGCTACACCTTC. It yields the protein CASSLRGYGYTF.

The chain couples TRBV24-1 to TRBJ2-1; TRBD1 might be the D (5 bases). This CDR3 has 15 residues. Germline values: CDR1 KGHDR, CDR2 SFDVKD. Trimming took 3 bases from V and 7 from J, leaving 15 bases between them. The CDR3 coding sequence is TGTGCCACCAGTGATCCAGGGTTAAGAGTGAATGAGCAGTTCTTC. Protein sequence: CATSDPGLRVNEQFF.

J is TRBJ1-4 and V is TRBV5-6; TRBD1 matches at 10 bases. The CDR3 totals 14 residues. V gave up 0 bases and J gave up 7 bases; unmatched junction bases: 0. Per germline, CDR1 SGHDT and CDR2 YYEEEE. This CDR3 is CASSLGTGGEKLFF. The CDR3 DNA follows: TGTGCCAGCAGCTTGGGGACAGGGGGTGAAAAACTGTTTTTT.

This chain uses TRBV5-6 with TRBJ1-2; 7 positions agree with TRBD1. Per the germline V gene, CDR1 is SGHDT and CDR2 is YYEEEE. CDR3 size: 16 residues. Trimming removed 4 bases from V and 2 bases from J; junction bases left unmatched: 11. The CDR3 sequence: CASSRTGSSYNYGYTF. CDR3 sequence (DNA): TGTGCCAGCAGCCGGACAGGCAGCTCGTACAACTATGGCTACACCTTC.

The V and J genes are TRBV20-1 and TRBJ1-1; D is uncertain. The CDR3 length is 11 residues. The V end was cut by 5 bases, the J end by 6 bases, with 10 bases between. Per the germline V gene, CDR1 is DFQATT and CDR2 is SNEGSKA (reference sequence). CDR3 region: CSAPQVSEAFF. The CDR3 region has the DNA TGCAGTGCTCCGCAGGTCTCTGAAGCTTTCTTT.

CDR3 region: CASSPPGHMNTEAFF. The CDR3 DNA follows: TGTGCCAGCAGCCCTCCGGGACACATGAACACTGAAGCTTTCTTT. The gene calls are TRBV7-9 and TRBJ1-1, with TRBD1 as a possible D gene (6 bases). Looked up from germline, CDR1 is SEHNR and CDR2 is FQNEAQ (reference sequence). Trimming took 5 bases from V and 0 from J, leaving 13 bases between them. The CDR3 consists of 15 residues.

The CDR3: CASSPAGANMNTEAFF. In DNA form, the CDR3 reads TGTGCCAGCTCACCGGCAGGGGCAAACATGAACACTGAAGCTTTCTTT. The chain couples TRBV18 to TRBJ1-1; perhaps TRBD1 as D (6 bases). The ends were cut back, 3 bases at V and 0 bases at J, with 14 bases in the middle. CDR1 KGHSH and CDR2 LQKENI come from the germline V gene. The CDR3 consists of 16 residues.

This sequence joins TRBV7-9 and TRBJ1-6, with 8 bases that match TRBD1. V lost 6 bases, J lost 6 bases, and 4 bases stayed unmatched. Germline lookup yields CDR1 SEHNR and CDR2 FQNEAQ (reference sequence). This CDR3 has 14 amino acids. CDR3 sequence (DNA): TGTGCCAGCAGTCGACAGGGGCTTAATTCACCCCTCCACTTT. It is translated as CASSRQGLNSPLHF.

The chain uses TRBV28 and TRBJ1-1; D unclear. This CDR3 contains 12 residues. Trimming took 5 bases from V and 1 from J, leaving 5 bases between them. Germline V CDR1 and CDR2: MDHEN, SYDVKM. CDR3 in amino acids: CASSPPNTEAFF. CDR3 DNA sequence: TGTGCCAGCAGTCCTCCGAACACTGAAGCTTTCTTT.

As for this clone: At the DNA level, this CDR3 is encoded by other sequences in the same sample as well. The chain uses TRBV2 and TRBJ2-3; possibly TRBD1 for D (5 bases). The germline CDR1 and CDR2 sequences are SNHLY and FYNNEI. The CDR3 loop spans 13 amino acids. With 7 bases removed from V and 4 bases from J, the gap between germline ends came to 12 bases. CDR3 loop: CASNRVGADTQYF. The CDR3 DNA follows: TGTGCCAGCAACCGGGTAGGGGCAGATACGCAGTATTTT.